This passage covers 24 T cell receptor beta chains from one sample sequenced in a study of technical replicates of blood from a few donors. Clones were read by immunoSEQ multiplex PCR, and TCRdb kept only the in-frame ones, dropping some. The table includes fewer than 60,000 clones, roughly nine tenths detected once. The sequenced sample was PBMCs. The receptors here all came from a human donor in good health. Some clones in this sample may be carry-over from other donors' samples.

CDR3 sequence: CASSLGTANQPQHF. CDR3 DNA: TGTGCCAGCAGTTTAGGGACAGCCAATCAGCCCCAGCATTTT. The chain combines TRBV27 with TRBJ1-5; 7 positions match TRBD1. Germline V CDR1 and CDR2: MNHEY, SMNVEV (reference sequence). V was clipped by 2 bases and J by 3 bases; unmatched bases: 1. The CDR3 length is 14 residues.

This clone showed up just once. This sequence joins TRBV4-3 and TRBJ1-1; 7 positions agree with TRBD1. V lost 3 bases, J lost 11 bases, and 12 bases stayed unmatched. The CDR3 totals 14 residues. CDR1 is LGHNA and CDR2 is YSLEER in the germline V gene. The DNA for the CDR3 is TGCGCCAGCAGCCAGGTGTTGAGGGGGCTGAGGGCTTTCTTT. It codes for CASSQVLRGLRAFF.

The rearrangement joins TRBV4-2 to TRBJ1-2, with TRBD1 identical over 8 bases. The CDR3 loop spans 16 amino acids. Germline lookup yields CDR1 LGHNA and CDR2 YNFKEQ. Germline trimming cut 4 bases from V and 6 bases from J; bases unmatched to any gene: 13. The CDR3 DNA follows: TGTGCCAGCAGCCTCCTCAGGGGGCGGGGGCTGGATGGCTACACCTTC. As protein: CASSLLRGRGLDGYTF.

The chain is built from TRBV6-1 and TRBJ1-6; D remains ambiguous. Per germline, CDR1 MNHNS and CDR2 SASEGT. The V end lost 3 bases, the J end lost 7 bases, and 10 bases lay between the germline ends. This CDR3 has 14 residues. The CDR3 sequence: CASSEPDFNSPLHF. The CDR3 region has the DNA TGTGCCAGCAGTGAGCCAGATTTCAATTCACCCCTCCACTTT.

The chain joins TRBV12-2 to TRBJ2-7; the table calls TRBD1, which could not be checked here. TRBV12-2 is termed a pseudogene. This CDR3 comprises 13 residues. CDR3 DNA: TGTGCAGTCAAAGACAGGGTGGAGTTCGAGCAGTACTTC. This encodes CAVKDRVEFEQYF.

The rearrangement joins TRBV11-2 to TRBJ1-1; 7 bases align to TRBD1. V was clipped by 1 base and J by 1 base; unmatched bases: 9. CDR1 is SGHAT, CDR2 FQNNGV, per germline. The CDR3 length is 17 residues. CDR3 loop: CASSLGRGGSGNTEAFF. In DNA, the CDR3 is TGTGCCAGCAGCTTAGGCCGAGGGGGCTCCGGGAACACTGAAGCTTTCTTT.

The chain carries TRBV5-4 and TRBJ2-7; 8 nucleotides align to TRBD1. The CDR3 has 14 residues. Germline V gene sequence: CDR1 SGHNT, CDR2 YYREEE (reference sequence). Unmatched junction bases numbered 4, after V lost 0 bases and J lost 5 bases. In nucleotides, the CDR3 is TGTGCCAGCAGCTTGGGGACAGGGTTGGACGAGCAGTACTTC. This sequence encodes CASSLGTGLDEQYF.

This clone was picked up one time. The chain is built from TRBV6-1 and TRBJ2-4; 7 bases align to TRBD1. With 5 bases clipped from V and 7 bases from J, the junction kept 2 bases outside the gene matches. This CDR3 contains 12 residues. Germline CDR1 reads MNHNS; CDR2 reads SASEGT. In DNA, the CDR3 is TGTGCCAGCAGTCGACAGGGTAACATTCAGTACTTC. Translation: CASSRQGNIQYF.

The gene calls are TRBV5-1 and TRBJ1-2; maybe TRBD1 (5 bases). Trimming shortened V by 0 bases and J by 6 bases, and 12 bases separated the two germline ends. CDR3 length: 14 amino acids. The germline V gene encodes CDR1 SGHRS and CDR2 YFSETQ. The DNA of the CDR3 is TGCGCCAGCAGCTTGGTGCAGGGCGAGGATGGCTACACCTTC. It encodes CASSLVQGEDGYTF.

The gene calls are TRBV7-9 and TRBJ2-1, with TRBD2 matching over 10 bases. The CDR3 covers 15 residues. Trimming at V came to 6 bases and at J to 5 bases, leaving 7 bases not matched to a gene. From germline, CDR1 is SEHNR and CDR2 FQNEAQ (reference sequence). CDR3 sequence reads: CASRARLAGDNEQFF. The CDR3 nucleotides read TGTGCCAGCAGGGCCCGCCTAGCGGGAGACAATGAGCAGTTCTTC.

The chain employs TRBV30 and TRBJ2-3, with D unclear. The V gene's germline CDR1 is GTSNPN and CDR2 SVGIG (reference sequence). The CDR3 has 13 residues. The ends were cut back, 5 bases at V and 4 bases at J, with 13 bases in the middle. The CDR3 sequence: CAWAQRRADTQYF. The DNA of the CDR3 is TGTGCCTGGGCCCAGCGAAGAGCAGATACGCAGTATTTT.

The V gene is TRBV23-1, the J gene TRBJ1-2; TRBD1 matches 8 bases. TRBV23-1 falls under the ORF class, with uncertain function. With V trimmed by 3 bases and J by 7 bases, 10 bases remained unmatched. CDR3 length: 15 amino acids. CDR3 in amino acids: CASSHRQGRGRGYTF. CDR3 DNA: TGCGCCAGCAGTCACCGACAGGGGCGGGGTCGTGGCTACACCTTC.

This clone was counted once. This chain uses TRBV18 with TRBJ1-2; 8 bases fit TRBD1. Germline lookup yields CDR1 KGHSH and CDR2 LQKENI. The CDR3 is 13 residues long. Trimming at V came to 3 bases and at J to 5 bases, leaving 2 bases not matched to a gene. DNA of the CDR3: TGTGCCAGCTCACCGGGACAGGTTTATGGCTACACCTTC. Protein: CASSPGQVYGYTF.

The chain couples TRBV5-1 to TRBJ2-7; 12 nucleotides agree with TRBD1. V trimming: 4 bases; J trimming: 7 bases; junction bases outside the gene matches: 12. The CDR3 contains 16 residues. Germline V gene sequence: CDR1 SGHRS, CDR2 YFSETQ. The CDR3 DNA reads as TGCGCCAGCAGCCTACGACCGGGACAGGGGGCTGGGGAGCAGTACTTC. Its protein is CASSLRPGQGAGEQYF.

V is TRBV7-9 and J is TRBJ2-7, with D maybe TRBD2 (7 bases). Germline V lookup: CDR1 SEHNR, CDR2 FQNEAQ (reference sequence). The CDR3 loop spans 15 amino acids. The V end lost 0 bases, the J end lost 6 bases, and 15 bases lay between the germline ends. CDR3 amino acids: CASSLAGGGSTEQYF. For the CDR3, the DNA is TGTGCCAGCAGCTTAGCGGGGGGGGGCTCTACCGAGCAGTACTTC. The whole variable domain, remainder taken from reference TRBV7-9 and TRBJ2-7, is DTGVSQNPRHKITKRGQNVTFRCDPISEHNRLYWYRQTLGQGPEFLTYFQNEAQLEKSRLLSDRFSAERPKGSFSTLEIQRTEQGDSAMYLCASSLAGGGSTEQYFGPGTRLTVT.

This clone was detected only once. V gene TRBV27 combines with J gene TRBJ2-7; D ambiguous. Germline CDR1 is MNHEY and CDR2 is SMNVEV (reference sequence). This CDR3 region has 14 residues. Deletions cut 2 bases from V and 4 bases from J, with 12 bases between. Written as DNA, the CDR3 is TGTGCCAGCAGTTTAGGTAGCCTCCATTACGAGCAGTACTTC. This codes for CASSLGSLHYEQYF.

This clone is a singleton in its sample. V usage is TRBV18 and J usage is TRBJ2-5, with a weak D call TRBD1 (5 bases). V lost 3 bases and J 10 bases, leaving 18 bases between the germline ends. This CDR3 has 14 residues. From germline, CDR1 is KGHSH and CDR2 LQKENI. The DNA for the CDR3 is TGTGCCAGCTCACCGTCTACAGGCGCTGGGGACCAGTACTTC. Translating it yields CASSPSTGAGDQYF.

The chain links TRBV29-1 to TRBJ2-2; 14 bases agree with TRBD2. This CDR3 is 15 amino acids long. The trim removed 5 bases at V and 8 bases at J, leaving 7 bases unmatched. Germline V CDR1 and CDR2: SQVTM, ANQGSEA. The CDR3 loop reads CSVMTSGGAGGELFF. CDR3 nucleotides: TGCAGCGTTATGACTAGCGGGGGGGCCGGAGGGGAGCTGTTTTTT.

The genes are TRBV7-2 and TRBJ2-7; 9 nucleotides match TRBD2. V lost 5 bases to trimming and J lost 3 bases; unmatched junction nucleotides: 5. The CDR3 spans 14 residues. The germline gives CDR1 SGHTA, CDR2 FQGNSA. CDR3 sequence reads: CASSPGLALYEQYF. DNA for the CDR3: TGTGCCAGCAGCCCGGGACTAGCCCTCTACGAGCAGTACTTC. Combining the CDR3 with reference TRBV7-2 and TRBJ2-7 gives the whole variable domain GAGVSQSPSNKVTEKGKDVELRCDPISGHTALYWYRQSLGQGLEFLIYFQGNSAPDKSGLPSDRFSAERTGGSVSTLTIQRTQQEDSAVYLCASSPGLALYEQYFGPGTRLTVT.

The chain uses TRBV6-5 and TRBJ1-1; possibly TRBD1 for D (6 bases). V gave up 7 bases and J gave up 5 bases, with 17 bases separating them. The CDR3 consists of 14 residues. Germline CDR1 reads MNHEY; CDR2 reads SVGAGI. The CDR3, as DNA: TGTGCCAGCATCCAACAGGGTTCCCGGACTGAAGCTTTCTTT. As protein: CASIQQGSRTEAFF.

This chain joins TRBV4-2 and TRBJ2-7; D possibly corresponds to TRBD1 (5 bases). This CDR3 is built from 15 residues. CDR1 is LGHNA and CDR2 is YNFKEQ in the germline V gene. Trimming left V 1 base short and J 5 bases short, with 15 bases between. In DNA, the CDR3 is TGTGCCAGCAGCCAAGGCCAGGGAAGGCCCAACGAGCAGTACTTC. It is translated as CASSQGQGRPNEQYF.

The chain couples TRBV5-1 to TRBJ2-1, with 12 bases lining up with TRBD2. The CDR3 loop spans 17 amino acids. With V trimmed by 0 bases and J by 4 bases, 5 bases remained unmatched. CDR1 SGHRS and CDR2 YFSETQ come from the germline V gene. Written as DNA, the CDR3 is TGCGCCAGCAGCTTGGCCCCTAGCGGGGGGGAGTACAATGAGCAGTTCTTC. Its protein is CASSLAPSGGEYNEQFF.

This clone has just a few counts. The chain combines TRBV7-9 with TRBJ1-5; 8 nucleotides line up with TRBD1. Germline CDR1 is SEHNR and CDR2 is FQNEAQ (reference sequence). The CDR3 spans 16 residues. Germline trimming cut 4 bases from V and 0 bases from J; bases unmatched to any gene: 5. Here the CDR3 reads CASSSGGPDSNQPQHF. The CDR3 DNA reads TGTGCCAGCAGCTCAGGGGGCCCGGATAGCAATCAGCCCCAGCATTTT.

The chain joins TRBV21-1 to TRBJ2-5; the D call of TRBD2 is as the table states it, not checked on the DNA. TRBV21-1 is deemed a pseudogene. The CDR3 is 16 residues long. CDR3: CASSQKRGGDWETQYF. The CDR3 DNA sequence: TGTGCCAGCAGCCAAAAGCGGGGGGGGGATTGGGAGACCCAGTACTTC.